This TCR beta chain appears in the sequencing data of a study of blood T cell repertoires in COVID-19. Study as a whole: Specimens from acute and convalescent COVID-19 originated in the United States, Italy and Spain.

Original processing notes: Amplifying reference gene primers gave estimates of nucleated cell counts. The assay was immunoSEQ multiplex PCR, and TCRdb's table has in-frame clones only and misses some. D and trimming were read from the DNA, whereas the V and J calls and clone size are those reported in that table. The sample lists over 150,000 clones, 65% to 85% occurring once. Trimming removed 5 bases at V and 6 bases at J, with 11 bases between. The CDR3 contains 13 residues. Germline assignment: CDR1 KGHSH and CDR2 LQKENI. Cohorts were determined from participant-reported clinical history. Recovery among Cohort 3 donors was established by two negative PCRs, clearance, or symptom resolution.

Material for sequencing was PBMCs or T cells enriched from blood (not recorded which). This clonotype was sampled from a woman aged 25 to 39 who had recovered from COVID-19. The rearrangement joins TRBV18 to TRBJ1-5; D remains ambiguous. This CDR3 is CASSAGVGQPQHF. The CDR3 nucleotides are TGTGCCAGCTCAGCCGGGGTAGGTCAGCCCCAGCATTTT.